What follows describes a single T cell receptor (beta chain). Its antigen is not identified. This specimen belongs to a study of cytomegalovirus exposure and HLA in healthy donors. General study findings and limits: The HLA-A and HLA-B alleles of most subjects were reportedly predicted accurately from TCR beta sequences. Cytomegalovirus association was assigned to 150 to 200 TCR beta chains.

It was with 60 Vbeta and 13 Jbeta primers that the PCR ran. Libraries were prepared by immunoSEQ multiplex PCR; TCRdb keeps only in-frame clonotypes and omits some of them. The sample includes roughly 68,000 clones, roughly 80% of them seen just once. The junction had 2 bases not matched to a gene; V was cut back by 0 bases and J by 9 bases. Germline CDR1 reads LNHDA; CDR2 reads SQIVND (reference sequence). The CDR3 has 13 amino acids. This chain joins TRBV19 and TRBJ2-1; 7 bases agree with TRBD2. This receptor was identified in a male donor in good health and CMV-seropositive. Specimen: PBMCs. The CDR3 loop reads CASSIDRGGEQFF. The CDR3 coding sequence is TGTGCCAGTAGTATAGATCGCGGGGGTGAGCAGTTCTTC.